The entry below describes one T cell receptor beta chain. The antigen is unknown. Trimming took off 3 bases at V and 4 bases at J, with 12 bases between the two ends. Germline-derived CDR1 and CDR2 are SGHTA and FQGTGA. The CDR3 covers 15 residues. The data originate from a study of cytomegalovirus exposure and HLA in healthy donors. At the level of the study: Findings of an earlier analysis included 90 million to 120 million unique TCR beta sequences from 190 million or so T cells. There were some 400 genotyped donors. Of these, about 80% fell in the genetic ancestry cluster associated with self-reported Caucasian donors. Study results and limitations: When the data were analyzed later, several of the most significant clusters appeared to be linked to common viral pathogens. Among CMV-associated TCR beta chains, most appeared HLA-restricted in a later analysis.

This PCR relied on a set of 60 Vbeta primers and 13 Jbeta primers. Produced via immunoSEQ multiplex PCR; TCRdb's table is partial and in-frame only. The data show around 200,000 clones, around 80% seen once. The sequenced sample consisted of PBMCs. The TCR originated in a man between 40 and 49 years old in good health and CMV-seropositive. The chain employs TRBV7-3 and TRBJ1-4, with a weak D call TRBD1 (6 bases). DNA of the CDR3: TGTGCCAGCAGCTTGAGCACAGGGTATAATGAAAAACTGTTTTTT. Its translation is CASSLSTGYNEKLFF.